Shown below are 3 T cell receptor beta chains from a single sample sequenced in a study of T cell responses to AZD1222 COVID-19 vaccine. The assay was immunoSEQ multiplex PCR, and TCRdb's table has in-frame clones only and misses some. The sample lists about 270,000 clones, about 94% seen once, with less than 0.6% in the top ten. Here the sequenced sample was peripheral blood, taken 28 days after the second AZD1222 dose. The source of these receptors is an adult who received the AZD1222 COVID-19 vaccine.

V usage is TRBV4-2 and J usage is TRBJ2-5; 8 nucleotides agree with TRBD2. Trimming removed 5 bases from V and 5 bases from J; junction bases left unmatched: 13. There are 16 residues in the CDR3. The germline V gene has CDR1 LGHNA and CDR2 YNFKEQ. The CDR3 here is CASSSLGLAARETQYF. The CDR3 DNA is TGTGCCAGCAGCTCCCTTGGACTAGCCGCGCGGGAGACCCAGTACTTC.

J is TRBJ2-3 and V is TRBV9, with D tentatively TRBD1 (6 bases). The germline V gene has CDR1 SGDLS and CDR2 YYNGEE. The V gene lost 0 bases and the J gene lost 6 bases, with 17 bases spanning the gap. The CDR3 runs to 16 residues. The CDR3 DNA reads TGTGCCAGCAGCGTAGCCTTAGGGGGAGTGATGGATACGCAGTATTTT. It yields the protein CASSVALGGVMDTQYF.

The genes are TRBV18 and TRBJ1-2; tentative D call: TRBD1 (5 bases). V was trimmed by 4 bases and J by 8 bases, leaving 14 bases between them. The CDR3 extends over 13 amino acids. The germline CDR1 and CDR2 sequences are KGHSH and LQKENI. CDR3 residues: CASSLATVDGYTF. The CDR3 DNA is TGTGCCAGCTCACTAGCGACAGTTGACGGCTACACCTTC.